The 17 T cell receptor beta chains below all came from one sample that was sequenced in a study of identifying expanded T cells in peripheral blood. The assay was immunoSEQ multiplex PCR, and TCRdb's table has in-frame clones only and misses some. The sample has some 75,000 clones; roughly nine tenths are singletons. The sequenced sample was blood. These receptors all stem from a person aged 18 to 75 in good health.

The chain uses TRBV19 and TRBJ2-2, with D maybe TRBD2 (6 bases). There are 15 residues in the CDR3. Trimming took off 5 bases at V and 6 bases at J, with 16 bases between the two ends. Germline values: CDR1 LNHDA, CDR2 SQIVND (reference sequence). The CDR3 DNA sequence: TGTGCCAGTAGTGCGAGGGGACTGGAAGCCGGGGAGCTGTTTTTT. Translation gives CASSARGLEAGELFF.

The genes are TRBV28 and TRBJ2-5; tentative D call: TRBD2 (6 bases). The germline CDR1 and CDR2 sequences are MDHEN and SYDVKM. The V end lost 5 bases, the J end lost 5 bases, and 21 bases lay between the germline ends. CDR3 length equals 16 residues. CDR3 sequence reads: CASSPASGGLEETQYF. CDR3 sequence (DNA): TGTGCCAGCAGTCCCGCGAGTGGGGGGTTGGAGGAGACCCAGTACTTC.

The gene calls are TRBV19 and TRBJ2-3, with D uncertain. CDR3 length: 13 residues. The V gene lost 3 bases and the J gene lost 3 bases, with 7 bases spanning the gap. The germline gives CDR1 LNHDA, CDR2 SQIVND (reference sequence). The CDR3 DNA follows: TGTGCCAGTAGTATTTCGAAGACAGATACGCAGTATTTT. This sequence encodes CASSISKTDTQYF.

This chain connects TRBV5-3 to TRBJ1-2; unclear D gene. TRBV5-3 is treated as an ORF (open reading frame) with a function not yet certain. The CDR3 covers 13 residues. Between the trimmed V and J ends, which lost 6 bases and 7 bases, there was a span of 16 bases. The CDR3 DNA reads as TGTGCCAGAATAGCCGTCCCGGGCTGTGGCTACACCTTC. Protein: CARIAVPGCGYTF.

DNA for the CDR3: TGTGCCGTAGGGACAGATACGCAGTATTTT. Encoded protein: CAVGTDTQYF. The chain uses TRBV10-3 and TRBJ2-3; no definite D call. CDR1 ENHRY and CDR2 SYGVKD come from the germline V gene. The V and J ends lost 11 bases and 3 bases respectively, with 6 bases between them. This CDR3 spans 10 amino acids.

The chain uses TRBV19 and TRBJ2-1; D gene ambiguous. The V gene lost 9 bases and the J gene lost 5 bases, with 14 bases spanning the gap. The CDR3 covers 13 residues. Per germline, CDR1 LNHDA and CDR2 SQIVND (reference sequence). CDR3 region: CARRPNRDNEQFF. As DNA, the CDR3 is TGTGCCAGGAGGCCTAACCGTGACAATGAGCAGTTCTTC.

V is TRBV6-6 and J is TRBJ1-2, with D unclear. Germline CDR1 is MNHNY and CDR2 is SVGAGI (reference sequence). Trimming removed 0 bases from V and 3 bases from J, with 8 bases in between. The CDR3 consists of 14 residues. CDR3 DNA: TGTGCCAGCAGTTACTCTCCCGCAGACTATGGCTACACCTTC. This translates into CASSYSPADYGYTF.

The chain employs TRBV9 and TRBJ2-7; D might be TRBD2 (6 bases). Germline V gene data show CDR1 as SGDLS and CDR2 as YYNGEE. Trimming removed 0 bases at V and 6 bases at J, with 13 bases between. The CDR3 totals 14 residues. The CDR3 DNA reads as TGTGCCAGCAGCGTAGCTACTAGCAGCCCCGAGCAGTACTTC. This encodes CASSVATSSPEQYF. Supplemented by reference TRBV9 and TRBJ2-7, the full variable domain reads DSGVTQTPKHLITATGQRVTLRCSPRSGDLSVYWYQQSLDQGLQFLIQYYNGEERAKGNILERFSAQQFPDLHSELNLSSLELGDSALYFCASSVATSSPEQYFGPGTRLTVT.

This CDR3 reads CASSERRAGETQYF. In DNA form, the CDR3 reads TGTGCCAGCAGTGAACGCCGAGCAGGCGAGACCCAGTACTTC. The chain joins TRBV2 to TRBJ2-5; D not certain. CDR1 and CDR2 from the germline V gene are SNHLY and FYNNEI. The ends were cut back, 2 bases at V and 5 bases at J, with 12 bases in the middle. CDR3 length: 14 amino acids. The full variable domain, rest sourced from reference TRBV2 and TRBJ2-5, is EPEVTQTPSHQVTQMGQEVILRCVPISNHLYFYWYRQILGQKVEFLVSFYNNEISEKSEIFDDQFSVERPDGSNFTLKIRSTKLEDSAMYFCASSERRAGETQYFGPGTRLLVL.

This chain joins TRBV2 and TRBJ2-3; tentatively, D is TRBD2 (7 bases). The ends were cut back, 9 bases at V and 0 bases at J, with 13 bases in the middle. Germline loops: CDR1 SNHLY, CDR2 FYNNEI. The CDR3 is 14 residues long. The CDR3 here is CARAAGASTDTQYF. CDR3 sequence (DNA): TGTGCCAGAGCTGCGGGGGCCAGCACAGATACGCAGTATTTT. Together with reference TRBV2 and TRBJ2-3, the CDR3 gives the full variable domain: EPEVTQTPSHQVTQMGQEVILRCVPISNHLYFYWYRQILGQKVEFLVSFYNNEISEKSEIFDDQFSVERPDGSNFTLKIRSTKLEDSAMYFCARAAGASTDTQYFGPGTRLTVL.

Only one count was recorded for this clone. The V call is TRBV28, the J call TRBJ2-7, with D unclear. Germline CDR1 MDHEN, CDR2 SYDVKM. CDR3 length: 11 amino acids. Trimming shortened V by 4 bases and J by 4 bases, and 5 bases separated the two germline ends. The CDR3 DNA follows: TGTGCCAGCAGTTGGCAGTACGAGCAGTACTTC. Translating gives CASSWQYEQYF. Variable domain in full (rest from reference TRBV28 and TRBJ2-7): DVKVTQSSRYLVKRTGEKVFLECVQDMDHENMFWYRQDPGLGLRLIYFSYDVKMKEKGDIPEGYSVSREKKERFSLILESASTNQTSMYLCASSWQYEQYFGPGTRLTVT.

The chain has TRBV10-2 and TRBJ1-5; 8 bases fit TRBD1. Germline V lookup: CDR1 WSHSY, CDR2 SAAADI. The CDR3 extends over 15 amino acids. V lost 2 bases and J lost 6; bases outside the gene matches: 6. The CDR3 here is CASSETQGAGQPQHF. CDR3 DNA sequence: TGCGCCAGCAGTGAGACGCAGGGGGCAGGTCAGCCCCAGCATTTT.

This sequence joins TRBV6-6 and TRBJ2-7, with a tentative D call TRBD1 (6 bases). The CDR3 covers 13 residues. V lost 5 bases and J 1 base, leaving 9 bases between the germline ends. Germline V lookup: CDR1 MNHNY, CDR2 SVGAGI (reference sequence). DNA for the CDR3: TGTGCCAGCAGTGGACAGACTTCCTACGAGCAGTACTTC. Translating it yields CASSGQTSYEQYF.

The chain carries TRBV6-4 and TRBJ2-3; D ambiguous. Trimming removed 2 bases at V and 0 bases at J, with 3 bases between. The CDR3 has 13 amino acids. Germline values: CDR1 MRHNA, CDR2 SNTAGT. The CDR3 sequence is CASSDGSTDTQYF. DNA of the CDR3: TGTGCCAGCAGTGACGGGAGCACAGATACGCAGTATTTT.

In DNA, the CDR3 is TGCGCCAGCAGTCAATGGACTAGCCGACCCTCCTACGAGCAGTACTTC. It translates to CASSQWTSRPSYEQYF. The chain links TRBV23-1 to TRBJ2-7; 8 bases are shared with TRBD2. TRBV23-1 is designated an ORF whose function remains uncertain. V was pared by 1 base and J by 0 bases, with 5 bases of the junction left unmatched. The CDR3 runs 16 residues.

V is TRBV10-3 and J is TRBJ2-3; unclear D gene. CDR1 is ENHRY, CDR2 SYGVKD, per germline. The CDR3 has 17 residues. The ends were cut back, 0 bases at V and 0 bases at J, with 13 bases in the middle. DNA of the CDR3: TGTGCCATCAGTGAGTCGACCGGCGGTGCTAGCACAGATACGCAGTATTTT. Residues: CAISESTGGASTDTQYF.

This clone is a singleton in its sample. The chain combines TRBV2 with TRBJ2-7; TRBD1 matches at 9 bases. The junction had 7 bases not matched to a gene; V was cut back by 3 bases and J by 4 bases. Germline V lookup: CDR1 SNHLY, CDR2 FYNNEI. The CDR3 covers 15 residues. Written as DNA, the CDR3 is TGTGCCAGCAGTGACTCGGGACAGGGATATTACGAGCAGTACTTC. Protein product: CASSDSGQGYYEQYF.